This entry describes one T cell receptor beta chain. Antigen: not known. The germline V gene encodes CDR1 SGHNT and CDR2 YENEEA. The CDR3 consists of 14 residues. The V end lost 0 bases, the J end lost 8 bases, and 10 bases lay between the germline ends. Here immunoSEQ multiplex PCR was the method, and the copy in TCRdb shows in-frame clones only, minus some. The repertoire holds around 76,000 clones, with 70% to 90% as singletons. This record belongs to a study of OX40 agonist ivuxolimab in advanced cancers. The wider study: The diagnoses of dose-escalation patients were hepatocellular carcinoma, melanoma, renal cell or head and neck cancer. Partial responses occurred in three patients (one hepatocellular carcinoma, two cutaneous melanoma).

General observations from the study: CD4+ and CD8+ blood T cells expanded clonally by week 6 at 0.1 to 3.0 mg/kg. The authors also found low normalized T-cell clonal expansion in some nonresponders.

The sequenced sample was CD4+ or CD8+ T cells sorted from blood, obtained in a trial of the OX40 agonist ivuxolimab. The source is an adult with an advanced solid tumor such as melanoma, head and neck, liver or kidney cancer. The chain is built from TRBV11-3 and TRBJ1-4; tentatively, D is TRBD1 (6 bases). The CDR3 sequence: CASSLEGGSEKLFF. The DNA for the CDR3 is TGTGCCAGCAGCTTAGAAGGGGGAAGCGAAAAACTGTTTTTT.